These 26 T cell receptor beta chains originate from one sample sequenced in a study of OX40 agonist ivuxolimab in advanced cancers. Assay: immunoSEQ multiplex PCR; the TCRdb copy retains only in-frame clones and omits some. The sample carries approximately 61,000 clones, more than 80% recorded once. This specimen consisted of CD4+ or CD8+ T cells sorted from blood, obtained in a trial of the OX40 agonist ivuxolimab. The origin of the receptors is an adult with an advanced solid tumor such as melanoma, head and neck, liver or kidney cancer.

The genes are TRBV19 and TRBJ1-5; 8 bases map to TRBD1. V shed 6 bases and J 9 bases; nucleotides not matched to a gene: 4. CDR1 LNHDA and CDR2 SQIVND come from the germline V gene (reference sequence). The CDR3 sequence is 12 residues long. CDR3 loop: CASSSDRGPQHF. CDR3 DNA sequence: TGTGCCAGTAGCAGTGACAGGGGGCCCCAGCATTTT. The full variable domain, completed using reference TRBV19 and TRBJ1-5, is DGGITQSPKYLFRKEGQNVTLSCEQNLNHDAMYWYRQDPGQGLRLIYYSQIVNDFQKGDIAEGYSVSREKKESFPLTVTSAQKNPTAFYLCASSSDRGPQHFGDGTRLSIL.

In regard to this clone: In the same sample, other DNA sequences code for this CDR3. The chain is built from TRBV30 and TRBJ2-2; unclear D gene. V lost 0 bases and J 1 base, leaving 6 bases between the germline ends. The CDR3 totals 14 residues. Germline-derived CDR1 and CDR2 are GTSNPN and SVGIG (reference sequence). CDR3 DNA sequence: TGTGCCTGGAGTGTAAGTAGGAACACCGGGGAGCTGTTTTTT. Its protein product is CAWSVSRNTGELFF.

CDR3 coding DNA: TGTGCCAGCAGCCTCTTTGGGGGCCAAGAGACCCAGTACTTC. It specifies CASSLFGGQETQYF. The chain uses TRBV4-2 and TRBJ2-5; perhaps D is TRBD1 or TRBD2 (5 bases each). Germline CDR1 is LGHNA and CDR2 is YNFKEQ. The V and J ends lost 4 bases and 1 base respectively, with 10 bases between them. The CDR3 loop spans 14 amino acids.

This chain connects TRBV5-1 to TRBJ1-2, with a weak D call TRBD1 (6 bases). CDR1 is SGHRS, CDR2 YFSETQ, per germline. V lost 0 bases to trimming and J lost 2 bases, with 14 bases between them. The CDR3 sequence is 16 residues long. This CDR3 is CASSLDAGAQNYGYTF. CDR3 nucleotides: TGCGCCAGCAGCTTGGATGCAGGGGCCCAAAACTATGGCTACACCTTC.

The count of this clone is one. The chain couples TRBV27 to TRBJ2-1; no clear D gene. The CDR3 length is 14 residues. Deletions cut 7 bases from V and 4 bases from J, with 14 bases between. Germline loops: CDR1 MNHEY, CDR2 SMNVEV (reference sequence). CDR3: CASKRSQTYNEQFF. In nucleotides, the CDR3 is TGTGCCAGCAAGAGATCTCAAACGTACAATGAGCAGTTCTTC.

This sequence joins TRBV19 and TRBJ1-1; D might be TRBD1 (5 bases). The CDR3 is 12 residues long. Germline V gives CDR1 LNHDA, CDR2 SQIVND (reference sequence). Trimming removed 5 bases from V and 5 bases from J, with 9 bases in between. The CDR3 region is CASSLGRTEAFF. Written as DNA, the CDR3 is TGTGCCAGTAGTCTGGGGCGAACTGAAGCTTTCTTT.

The chain recombines TRBV6-1 with TRBJ1-5, with D unresolved. Between the trimmed V and J ends, which lost 6 bases and 0 bases, there was a span of 9 bases. Germline values: CDR1 MNHNS, CDR2 SASEGT. The CDR3 covers 14 residues. In DNA form, the CDR3 reads TGTGCCAGCAGGCGCAGTATTAGCAATCAGCCCCAGCATTTT. It translates to CASRRSISNQPQHF.

The chain is built from TRBV7-3 and TRBJ1-3; D not certain. Germline CDR1 SGHTA, CDR2 FQGTGA. There are 15 residues in the CDR3. V shed 3 bases and J shed 3 bases, with 12 bases lying between them. In DNA form, the CDR3 reads TGTGCCAGCAGCTTTGGGGAGGTGTTTGGAAACACCATATATTTT. Its protein product is CASSFGEVFGNTIYF.

This clone was picked up one time. This rearrangement joins TRBV30 to TRBJ2-5; TRBD2 matches 13 bases. The end of the DNA fits TRBJ2-7 better, so the J call may be wrong. In germline, CDR1 is GTSNPN, CDR2 SVGIG (reference sequence). The CDR3 has 15 amino acids. In DNA, the CDR3 is TGTGCCTGGAGGGGACTAGCGGGGTATTCCTACGAGCAGTACTTC. The encoded protein is CAWRGLAGYSYEQYF.

This chain joins TRBV10-3 and TRBJ2-7, with 8 bases matching TRBD1. The CDR3 extends over 14 amino acids. Per germline, CDR1 ENHRY and CDR2 SYGVKD. The V segment lost 0 bases and the J segment 5 bases; nucleotides outside the gene matches: 3. The CDR3 coding sequence is TGTGCCATCAGTGAGTCACTGGACAGGGACGAGCAGTACGTC. Translation gives CAISESLDRDEQYV.

The chain employs TRBV30 and TRBJ2-6; perhaps TRBD1 as D (5 bases). V lost 5 bases to trimming and J lost 1 base, with 18 bases between them. The CDR3 covers 17 residues. Germline V lookup: CDR1 GTSNPN, CDR2 SVGIG (reference sequence). CDR3 region: CAWGLGRDSSGANVLTF. DNA for the CDR3: TGTGCCTGGGGTTTGGGCAGGGATTCTTCTGGGGCCAACGTCCTGACTTTC.

The chain recombines TRBV9 with TRBJ1-1; the D gene is possibly TRBD1 (5 bases). From germline, CDR1 is SGDLS and CDR2 YYNGEE. Trimming left V 0 bases short and J 0 bases short, with 9 bases between. The CDR3 length is 15 residues. The DNA for the CDR3 is TGTGCCAGCAGCGTAGATCAAGGGGTGAACACTGAAGCTTTCTTT. It is translated as CASSVDQGVNTEAFF. Based on the CDR3 plus reference TRBV9 and TRBJ1-1, the full variable domain is DSGVTQTPKHLITATGQRVTLRCSPRSGDLSVYWYQQSLDQGLQFLIQYYNGEERAKGNILERFSAQQFPDLHSELNLSSLELGDSALYFCASSVDQGVNTEAFFGQGTRLTVV.

V gene TRBV9 combines with J gene TRBJ2-5, with a possible D match to TRBD2 (6 bases). The CDR3 is 15 amino acids. Germline CDR1 and CDR2: SGDLS and YYNGEE. Trimming stripped 0 bases from V and 4 bases from J, with 13 bases between. This CDR3 reads CASSVDAGFGETQYF. CDR3 nucleotides: TGTGCCAGCAGCGTAGATGCGGGGTTTGGAGAGACCCAGTACTTC.

This chain links TRBV19 with TRBJ2-3; TRBD2 might be the D (5 bases). The V gene lost 5 bases and the J gene lost 4 bases, with 13 bases spanning the gap. Germline-derived CDR1 and CDR2 are LNHDA and SQIVND (reference sequence). The CDR3 has 14 amino acids. Here the CDR3 reads CASSDRGPPDTQYF. The CDR3 nucleotides are TGTGCCAGTAGTGACCGAGGGCCCCCAGATACGCAGTATTTT.

The table lists this clone with a count of one. J is TRBJ2-1 and V is TRBV5-1; 8 nucleotides agree with TRBD2. The CDR3 has 15 residues. CDR1 and CDR2 (germline): SGHRS, YFSETQ. V gave up 1 base and J gave up 4 bases; unmatched junction bases: 4. CDR3 DNA sequence: TGCGCCAGCAGCTTGCTCCTAGCGGGTTACAATGAGCAGTTCTTC. Amino acid sequence: CASSLLLAGYNEQFF.

The table lists this clone with a count of one. The rearrangement joins TRBV27 to TRBJ2-6; 7 bases are shared with TRBD2. Losses at the gene ends were 8 bases for V and 4 bases for J; bases not matched to a gene: 8. Germline-derived CDR1 and CDR2 are MNHEY and SMNVEV (reference sequence). The CDR3 is made up of 15 amino acids. The CDR3 region is CASGPRREGANVLTF. The CDR3 DNA is TGTGCCAGCGGTCCGAGGCGGGAGGGGGCCAACGTCCTGACTTTC.

This chain links TRBV5-6 with TRBJ2-7; D call uncertain. V lost 3 bases and J lost 0, with 7 bases in between. This CDR3 region has 13 residues. Germline V gives CDR1 SGHDT, CDR2 YYEEEE. As DNA, the CDR3 is TGTGCCAGCAGCTATGTTAGCTCCTACGAGCAGTACGTC. As protein: CASSYVSSYEQYV.

The chain carries TRBV5-1 and TRBJ1-5, with a tentative D call TRBD1 (6 bases). The CDR3 has 16 residues. Germline assignment: CDR1 SGHRS and CDR2 YFSETQ. With 5 bases removed from V and 3 bases from J, the gap between germline ends came to 18 bases. In nucleotides, the CDR3 is TGCGCCAGCAGTATTTCAGGGGTTGGATACAATCAGCCCCAGCATTTT. Amino acids: CASSISGVGYNQPQHF.

The chain couples TRBV7-7 to TRBJ2-7, with 7 positions matching TRBD1. Germline values: CDR1 SSHAT, CDR2 FNYEAQ (reference sequence). The V gene end was trimmed by 1 base and the J gene end by 1 base; junction bases not matched to a gene: 13. The CDR3 is 18 amino acids. CDR3 amino acids: CASSLGPSRPGGSYEQYF. In DNA form, the CDR3 reads TGTGCCAGCAGCTTAGGGCCAAGCCGCCCAGGGGGATCCTACGAGCAGTACTTC.

The chain couples TRBV30 to TRBJ2-7; D call uncertain. The CDR3 extends over 13 amino acids. V was trimmed by 0 bases and J by 2 bases, leaving 8 bases between them. Germline V gene data show CDR1 as GTSNPN and CDR2 as SVGIG (reference sequence). For the CDR3, the DNA is TGTGCCTGGAGTGTCCGGTCAACCTACGAGCAGTACGTC. Its protein product is CAWSVRSTYEQYV.

Worth noting for this clone: The same CDR3 is also encoded by other DNA sequences in this sample. For the CDR3, the DNA is TGTGCCAGCAGCCCCCGACAGGGGGAGACCCAGTACTTC. Translated: CASSPRQGETQYF. The chain combines TRBV9 with TRBJ2-5, with 8 bases matching TRBD1. This CDR3 contains 13 residues. Germline trimming cut 4 bases from V and 5 bases from J; bases unmatched to any gene: 4. CDR1 SGDLS and CDR2 YYNGEE come from the germline V gene.

CDR3 bases: TGTGCCAGCGGAGGTCGTCGGGCCGATAATTCACCCCTCCACTTT. Protein product: CASGGRRADNSPLHF. The rearrangement uses TRBV6-5 and TRBJ1-6; D ambiguous. V was clipped by 8 bases and J by 5 bases, with 16 bases between them. The CDR3 spans 15 residues. CDR1 is MNHEY and CDR2 is SVGAGI in the germline V gene.

This clone was seen only a few times. The rearrangement links TRBV9 to TRBJ2-1; 10 bases align to TRBD2. The CDR3 has 16 amino acids. Losses at the gene ends were 4 bases for V and 3 bases for J; bases not matched to a gene: 7. Germline CDR1 SGDLS, CDR2 YYNGEE. The CDR3: CASSPSGSGFYNEQFF. CDR3 sequence (DNA): TGTGCCAGCAGCCCTAGCGGGAGTGGGTTCTACAATGAGCAGTTCTTC.

CDR3 protein: CASSPGRGAYNEQFF. CDR3 nucleotides: TGTGCCAGCAGCCCGGGCCGAGGGGCCTACAATGAGCAGTTCTTC. The chain employs TRBV6-5 and TRBJ2-1; D may match TRBD1 or TRBD2 (5 bases each). CDR3 length equals 15 residues. Trimming took off 6 bases at V and 2 bases at J, with 14 bases between the two ends. Germline lookup yields CDR1 MNHEY and CDR2 SVGAGI.

This chain links TRBV5-1 with TRBJ2-5; D is possibly TRBD1 or TRBD2 (7 bases each). In germline, CDR1 is SGHRS, CDR2 YFSETQ. CDR3 length: 14 residues. V was shortened by 8 bases and J by 4 bases, with 18 bases between the two germline ends. The CDR3 here is CASSREGAGETQYF. In nucleotides, the CDR3 is TGCGCCAGTTCGAGGGAGGGGGCAGGAGAGACCCAGTACTTC.

The chain has TRBV14 and TRBJ2-1; no firm D call. CDR1 is SGHDN, CDR2 FVKESK, per germline. V was trimmed by 0 bases and J by 5 bases, leaving 8 bases between them. The CDR3 length is 14 residues. The CDR3 protein is CASSQDLGNNEQFF. CDR3 in DNA: TGTGCCAGCAGCCAAGATCTGGGAAACAATGAGCAGTTCTTC.